The clone carrying this TCR beta chain was detected many times. At the deep level, the assay was run. Using immunoSEQ multiplex PCR, the repertoire was profiled, and TCRdb retains in-frame clones only, with some absent. The data hold more than 550,000 clones, with 55% to 75% observed a single time. This sample was included in a study of shared clonotypes between healthy human individuals. The trim removed 5 bases at V and 10 bases at J, leaving 9 bases unmatched. The CDR3 totals 15 residues. The germline V gene has CDR1 SEHNR and CDR2 FQNEAQ (reference sequence). The receptor comes from a young woman in good health. Sequenced: memory CD4+ T cells sorted from blood. This sample's subset: CD45RA-negative fraction. This chain links TRBV7-9 with TRBJ2-1; TRBD2 aligns across 12 bases. The CDR3 DNA reads as TGTGCCAGCAGCACAGGACTAGCGGGAAGGGGCGAGCAGTTCTTC. Translated, it gives CASSTGLAGRGEQFF. Full variable domain (missing parts from reference TRBV7-9 and TRBJ2-1): DTGVSQNPRHKITKRGQNVTFRCDPISEHNRLYWYRQTLGQGPEFLTYFQNEAQLEKSRLLSDRFSAERPKGSFSTLEIQRTEQGDSAMYLCASSTGLAGRGEQFFGPGTRLTVL.